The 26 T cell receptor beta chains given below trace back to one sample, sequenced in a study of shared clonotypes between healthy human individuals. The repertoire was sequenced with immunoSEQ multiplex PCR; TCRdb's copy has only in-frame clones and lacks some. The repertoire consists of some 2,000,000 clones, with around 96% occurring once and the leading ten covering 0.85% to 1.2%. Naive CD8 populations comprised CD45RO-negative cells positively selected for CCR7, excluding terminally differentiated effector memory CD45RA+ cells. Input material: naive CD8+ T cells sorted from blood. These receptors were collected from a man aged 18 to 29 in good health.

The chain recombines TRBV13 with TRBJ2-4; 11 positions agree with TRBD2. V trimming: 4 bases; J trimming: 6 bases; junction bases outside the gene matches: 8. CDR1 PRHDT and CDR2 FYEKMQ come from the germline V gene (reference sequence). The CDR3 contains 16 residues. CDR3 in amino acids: CASSSPGLAETNIQYF. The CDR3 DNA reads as TGTGCCAGCAGCTCTCCGGGACTAGCGGAGACAAACATTCAGTACTTC.

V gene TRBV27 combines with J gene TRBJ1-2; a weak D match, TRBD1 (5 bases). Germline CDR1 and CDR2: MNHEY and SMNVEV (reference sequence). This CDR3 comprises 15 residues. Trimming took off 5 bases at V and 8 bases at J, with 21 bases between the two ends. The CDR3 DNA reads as TGTGCCAGCAGTCTGTCAGGAGGGGACTGGGGGGGCTACACCTTC. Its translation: CASSLSGGDWGGYTF.

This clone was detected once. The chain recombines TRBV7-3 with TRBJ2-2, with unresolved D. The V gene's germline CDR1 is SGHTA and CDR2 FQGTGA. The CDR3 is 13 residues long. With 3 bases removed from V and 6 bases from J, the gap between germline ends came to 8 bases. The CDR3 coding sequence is TGTGCCAGCAGCTTCAAGCAATCCGGGGAGCTGTTTTTT. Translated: CASSFKQSGELFF.

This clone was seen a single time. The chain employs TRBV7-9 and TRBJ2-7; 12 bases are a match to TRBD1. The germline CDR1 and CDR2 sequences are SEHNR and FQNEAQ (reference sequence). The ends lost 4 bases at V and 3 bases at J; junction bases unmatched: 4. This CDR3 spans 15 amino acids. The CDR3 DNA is TGTGCCAGCAGCTCGGGACAGGGGGCAAACTACGAGCAGTACTTC. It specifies CASSSGQGANYEQYF. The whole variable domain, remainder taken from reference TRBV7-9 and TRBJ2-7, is DTGVSQNPRHKITKRGQNVTFRCDPISEHNRLYWYRQTLGQGPEFLTYFQNEAQLEKSRLLSDRFSAERPKGSFSTLEIQRTEQGDSAMYLCASSSGQGANYEQYFGPGTRLTVT.

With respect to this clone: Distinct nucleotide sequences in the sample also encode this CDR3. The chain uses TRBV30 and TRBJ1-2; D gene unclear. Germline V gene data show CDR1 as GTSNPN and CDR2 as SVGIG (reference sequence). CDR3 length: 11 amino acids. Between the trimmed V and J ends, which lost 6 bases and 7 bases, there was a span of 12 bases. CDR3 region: CACLQISGYTF. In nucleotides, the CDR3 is TGTGCCTGTTTACAGATCTCTGGCTACACCTTC.

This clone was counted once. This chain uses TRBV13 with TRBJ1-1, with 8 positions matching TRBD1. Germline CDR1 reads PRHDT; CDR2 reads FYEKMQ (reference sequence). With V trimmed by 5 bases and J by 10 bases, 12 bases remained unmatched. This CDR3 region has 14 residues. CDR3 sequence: CASSTYRGSFLAFF. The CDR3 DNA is TGTGCCAGCAGCACCTACAGGGGGAGCTTCCTAGCTTTCTTT.

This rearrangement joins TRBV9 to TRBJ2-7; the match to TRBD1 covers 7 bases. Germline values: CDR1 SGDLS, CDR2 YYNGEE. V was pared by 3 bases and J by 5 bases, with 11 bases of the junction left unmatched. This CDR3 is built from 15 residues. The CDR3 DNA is TGTGCCAGCAGCGGGTGGGACAGTAAGGTCGACGAGCAGTACTTC. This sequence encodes CASSGWDSKVDEQYF.

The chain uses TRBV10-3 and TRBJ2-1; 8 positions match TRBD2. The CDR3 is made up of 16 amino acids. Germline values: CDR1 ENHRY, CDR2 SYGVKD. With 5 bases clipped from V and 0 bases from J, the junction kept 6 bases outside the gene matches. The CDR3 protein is CAISSTSGSSYNEQFF. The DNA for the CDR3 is TGTGCCATCAGTTCTACTAGCGGTAGCTCCTACAATGAGCAGTTCTTC.

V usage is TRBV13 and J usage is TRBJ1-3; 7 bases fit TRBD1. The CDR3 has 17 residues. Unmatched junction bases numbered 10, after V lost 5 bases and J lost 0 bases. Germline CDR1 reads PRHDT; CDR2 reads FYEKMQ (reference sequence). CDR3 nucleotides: TGTGCCAGCAGCCCGGGGGACAGCCTTCCCTCTGGAAACACCATATATTTT. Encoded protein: CASSPGDSLPSGNTIYF.

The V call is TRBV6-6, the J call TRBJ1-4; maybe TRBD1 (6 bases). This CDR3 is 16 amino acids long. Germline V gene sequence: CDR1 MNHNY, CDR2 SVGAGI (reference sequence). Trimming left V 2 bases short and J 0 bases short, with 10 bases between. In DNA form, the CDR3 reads TGTGCCAGCAGTTACATGTCAGGGGCAACTAATGAAAAACTGTTTTTT. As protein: CASSYMSGATNEKLFF.

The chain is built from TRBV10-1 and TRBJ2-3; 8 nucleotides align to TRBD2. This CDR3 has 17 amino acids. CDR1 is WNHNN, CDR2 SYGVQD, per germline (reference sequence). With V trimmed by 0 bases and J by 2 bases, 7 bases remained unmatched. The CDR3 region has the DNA TGCGCCAGCAGTGAGTCGGAAGCGGGAGAGCCCACAGATACGCAGTATTTT. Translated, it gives CASSESEAGEPTDTQYF.

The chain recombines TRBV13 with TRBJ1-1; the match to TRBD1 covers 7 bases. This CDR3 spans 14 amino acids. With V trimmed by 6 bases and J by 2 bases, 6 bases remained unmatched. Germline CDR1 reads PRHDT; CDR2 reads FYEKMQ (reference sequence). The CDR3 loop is CASSSTGDNTEAFF. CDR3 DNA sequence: TGTGCCAGCAGTTCTACAGGGGATAACACTGAAGCTTTCTTT.

CDR3 residues: CASSSPSGGISYNEQFF. The CDR3 DNA sequence: TGTGCCAGCAGCTCCCCCTCGGGGGGAATATCCTACAATGAGCAGTTCTTC. The chain couples TRBV7-3 to TRBJ2-1; 7 bases fit TRBD2. J was trimmed by 1 base and V by 4 bases; bases with no gene match: 10. The CDR3 is made up of 17 amino acids. Germline V gene lookup returns CDR1 SGHTA and CDR2 FQGTGA.

DNA of the CDR3: TGTGCCAGCAGCTCCCAGACAGGGAGGATTGCCTACGAGCAGTACTTC. Translated, it gives CASSSQTGRIAYEQYF. This chain links TRBV11-2 with TRBJ2-7; possibly TRBD1 for D (7 bases). Germline CDR1 and CDR2: SGHAT and FQNNGV. Trimming removed 4 bases from V and 2 bases from J, with 18 bases in between. There are 16 residues in the CDR3.

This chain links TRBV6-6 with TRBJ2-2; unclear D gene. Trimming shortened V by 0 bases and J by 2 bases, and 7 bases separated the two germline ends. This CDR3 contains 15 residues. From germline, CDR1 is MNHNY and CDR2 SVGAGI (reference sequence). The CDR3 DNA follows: TGTGCCAGCAGTTACTCGGCAGATAACACCGGGGAGCTGTTTTTT. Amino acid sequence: CASSYSADNTGELFF.

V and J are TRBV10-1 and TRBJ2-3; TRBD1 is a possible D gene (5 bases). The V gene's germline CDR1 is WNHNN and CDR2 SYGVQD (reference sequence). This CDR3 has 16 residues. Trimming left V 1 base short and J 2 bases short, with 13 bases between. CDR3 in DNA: TGCGCCAGCAGTGAGTACCCTCAGGGTTACACAGATACGCAGTATTTT. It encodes CASSEYPQGYTDTQYF.

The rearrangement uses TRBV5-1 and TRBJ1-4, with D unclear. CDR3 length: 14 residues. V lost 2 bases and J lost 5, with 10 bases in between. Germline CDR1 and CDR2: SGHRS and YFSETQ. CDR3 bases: TGCGCCAGCAGCTTTGGGCAGCAAAATGAAAAACTGTTTTTT. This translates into CASSFGQQNEKLFF.

DNA for the CDR3: TGTGCCAGCAGCTTTCAGGGGGCGCTGAGCTCTGGGGCCAACGTCCTGACTTTC. Amino acids: CASSFQGALSSGANVLTF. The V gene is TRBV13, the J gene TRBJ2-6, with 8 bases identical to TRBD1. This CDR3 contains 18 residues. The J segment lost 0 bases and the V segment lost 3 bases, leaving 7 bases of the junction unmatched. Germline CDR1 and CDR2: PRHDT and FYEKMQ (reference sequence).

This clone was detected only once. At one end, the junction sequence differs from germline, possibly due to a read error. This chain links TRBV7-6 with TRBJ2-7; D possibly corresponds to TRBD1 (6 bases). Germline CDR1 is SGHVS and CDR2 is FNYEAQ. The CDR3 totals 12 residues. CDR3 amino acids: CASSGLEGTLIF. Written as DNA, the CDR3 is TGTGCCAGCAGCGGGCTCGAGGGGACACTCATCTTC.

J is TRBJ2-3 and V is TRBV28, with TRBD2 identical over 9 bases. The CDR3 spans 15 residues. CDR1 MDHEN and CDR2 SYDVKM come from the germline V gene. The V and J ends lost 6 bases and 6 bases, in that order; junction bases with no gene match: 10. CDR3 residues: CASRPPGTSLDTQYF. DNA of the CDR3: TGTGCCAGCAGACCCCCTGGGACTAGCTTGGATACGCAGTATTTT.

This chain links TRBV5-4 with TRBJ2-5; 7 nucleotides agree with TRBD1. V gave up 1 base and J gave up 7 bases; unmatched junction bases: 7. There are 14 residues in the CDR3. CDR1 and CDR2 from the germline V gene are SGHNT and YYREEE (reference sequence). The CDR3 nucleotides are TGTGCCAGCAGCTTGTCGACAGGGTCGGGGACCCAGTACTTC. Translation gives CASSLSTGSGTQYF.

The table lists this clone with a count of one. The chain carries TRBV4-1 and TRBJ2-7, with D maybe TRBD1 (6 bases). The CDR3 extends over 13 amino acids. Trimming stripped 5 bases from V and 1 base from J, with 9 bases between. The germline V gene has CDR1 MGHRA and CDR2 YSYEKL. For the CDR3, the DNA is TGCGCCAGCAGCGTGGGGGCTTCCTACGAGCAGTACTTC. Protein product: CASSVGASYEQYF.

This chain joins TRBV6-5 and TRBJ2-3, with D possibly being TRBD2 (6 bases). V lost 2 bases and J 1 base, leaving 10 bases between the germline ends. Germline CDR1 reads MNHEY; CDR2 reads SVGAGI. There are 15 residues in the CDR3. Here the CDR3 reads CASSYEGTRTDTQYF. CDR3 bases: TGTGCCAGCAGTTACGAGGGGACTCGCACAGATACGCAGTATTTT.

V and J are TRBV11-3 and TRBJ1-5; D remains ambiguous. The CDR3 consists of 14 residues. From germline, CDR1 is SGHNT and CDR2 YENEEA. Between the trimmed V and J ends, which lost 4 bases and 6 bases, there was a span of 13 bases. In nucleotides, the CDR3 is TGTGCCAGCAGCTCCAACACACACGGTCAGCCCCAGCATTTT. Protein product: CASSSNTHGQPQHF.

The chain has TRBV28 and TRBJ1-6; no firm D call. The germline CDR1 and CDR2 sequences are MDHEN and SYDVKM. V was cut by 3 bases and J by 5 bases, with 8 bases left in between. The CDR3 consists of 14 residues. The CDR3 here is CASSFSGNNSPLHF. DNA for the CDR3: TGTGCCAGCAGTTTCAGTGGAAATAATTCACCCCTCCACTTT.

The CDR3, as DNA: TGTGCCAGCACTTGGACAGGGGGCACCGGGGAGCTGTTTTTT. Translating it yields CASTWTGGTGELFF. The genes are TRBV28 and TRBJ2-2; the match to TRBD1 covers 10 bases. In germline, CDR1 is MDHEN, CDR2 SYDVKM. The CDR3 loop spans 14 amino acids. V was clipped by 7 bases and J by 4 bases; unmatched bases: 3.